This T cell receptor (beta chain) was retrieved from a study of blood T cell repertoires in COVID-19. Across the study: PBMCs, B-cell-depleted T cells, or T cells were the source of the cDNA or gDNA that made up the material.

Original processing methods: Reference gene primer amplification in the assay estimated nucleated cell counts. Assay used: immunoSEQ multiplex PCR; TCRdb lists only in-frame clones, some missing. V and J calls and clone size are those listed in that table; D and trimming were worked out from the DNA. Of 150,000 to 200,000 clones listed, less than 90% are singletons. V lost 2 bases to trimming and J lost 5 bases; unmatched junction nucleotides: 5. The germline gives CDR1 SGHRS, CDR2 YFSETQ. The CDR3 is made up of 15 amino acids. The V gene is TRBV5-1, the J gene TRBJ2-5; TRBD1 aligns across 11 bases. This sequence originates from a man between 65 and 85 years old with active or convalescent COVID-19. Sequencing was performed on peripheral blood. The CDR3 reads CASSLGQGARETQYF. In nucleotides, the CDR3 is TGCGCCAGCAGCTTAGGACAGGGGGCTAGGGAGACCCAGTACTTC.